Listed here are 23 T cell receptor beta chains from one sample, sequenced in a study of identical twins. TCRdb itself ran the 5' RACE reads through MiXCR, one entry per CDR3 protein. This sample has 420,000 or so distinct CDR3 sequences, with around 18% found just once. Input material: naive T cells sorted from blood. The receptors stem from a man between 50 and 59 years old in good health.

The rearrangement uses TRBV5-1 and TRBJ2-7, with D tentatively TRBD2 (5 bases). V was shortened by 7 bases and J by 3 bases, with 11 bases between the two germline ends. The germline V gene has CDR1 SGHRS and CDR2 YFSETQ. This CDR3 comprises 12 residues. In DNA form, the CDR3 reads TGCGCCAGCGGCCGGGAAGGCTACGAGCAGTACTTC. Translated: CASGREGYEQYF.

In its sample, this clonotype was seen many times. The chain joins TRBV15 to TRBJ1-1; D unclear. The CDR3 length is 12 residues. Germline V lookup: CDR1 LNHNV, CDR2 YYDKDF (reference sequence). Trimming shortened V by 3 bases and J by 1 base, and 3 bases separated the two germline ends. As DNA, the CDR3 is TGTGCCACCAGCAGGGAGAACACTGAAGCTTTCTTT. Its protein product is CATSRENTEAFF.

The chain couples TRBV24-1 to TRBJ2-3; no definite D call. This CDR3 is 13 amino acids long. CDR1 is KGHDR and CDR2 is SFDVKD in the germline V gene. The V end was cut by 3 bases, the J end by 1 base, with 4 bases between. CDR3 in amino acids: CATSDPGTDTQYF. The CDR3 nucleotides are TGTGCCACCAGTGATCCTGGCACAGATACGCAGTATTTT.

This clonotype has a count of ten or more. This sequence joins TRBV4-3 and TRBJ2-7; no clear D. V lost 3 bases and J 6 bases, leaving 12 bases between the germline ends. The CDR3 contains 13 residues. CDR1 and CDR2 (germline): LGHNA, YSLEER. DNA for the CDR3: TGCGCCAGCAGCCAGGGTTTACGAGCCGAGCAGTACTTC. Translated, it gives CASSQGLRAEQYF.

This clonotype showed up many times. The chain combines TRBV6-2 or TRBV6-3 with TRBJ2-1; tentative D call: TRBD2 (5 bases). The germline gives CDR1 MNHEY, CDR2 SVGEGT. The CDR3 is 14 amino acids. The V end lost 6 bases, the J end lost 0 bases, and 9 bases lay between the germline ends. The CDR3 sequence: CASRADPSYNEQFF. CDR3 nucleotides: TGTGCCAGCAGAGCGGATCCCTCCTACAATGAGCAGTTCTTC.

This clonotype was counted only a few times. The chain joins TRBV6-5 to TRBJ2-1, with 8 positions matching TRBD1. J gave up 4 bases and V 2 bases, and 7 bases lay outside the gene matches. The CDR3 loop spans 16 amino acids. The germline V gene encodes CDR1 MNHEY and CDR2 SVGAGI. The CDR3 spells CASSYPWTGIYNEQFF. The DNA for the CDR3 is TGTGCCAGCAGTTACCCGTGGACAGGGATATACAATGAGCAGTTCTTC.

This clonotype was counted a few times. The J gene is TRBJ2-3, the V gene TRBV20-1; D not resolved. This CDR3 has 16 residues. V was cut by 0 bases and J by 2 bases, with 15 bases left in between. Germline CDR1 reads DFQATT; CDR2 reads SNEGSKA (reference sequence). The CDR3 loop reads CSARDRLRQLTDTQYF. The CDR3, as DNA: TGCAGTGCTAGAGATCGATTGAGGCAACTCACAGATACGCAGTATTTT.

On this clonotype: This may be a read error: a much more frequent sequence differs by one nucleotide. The V and J genes are TRBV10-3 and TRBJ2-5, with 7 bases identical to TRBD1. Per germline, CDR1 ENHRY and CDR2 SYGVKD. The CDR3 spans 13 residues. CDR3 nucleotide sequence: TGTGCCATCAAAGGGGACAGTCAAGAGACCCAGTGCTTC. It specifies CAIKGDSQETQCF.

V is TRBV27 and J is TRBJ2-2; D possibly uses TRBD1 or TRBD2 (5 bases each). V was clipped by 7 bases and J by 5 bases, with 20 bases between them. CDR1 is MNHEY and CDR2 is SMNVEV in the germline V gene (reference sequence). This CDR3 region has 16 residues. The CDR3 loop reads CASNARGEGRTGELFF. DNA of the CDR3: TGTGCCAGCAACGCCCGTGGTGAGGGACGGACCGGGGAGCTGTTTTTT.

The genes are TRBV7-2 and TRBJ2-2; no definite D call. The V end was cut by 5 bases, the J end by 6 bases, with 16 bases between. The germline V gene encodes CDR1 SGHTA and CDR2 FQGNSA. This CDR3 spans 15 amino acids. The CDR3 here is CASSPVRSKPGELFF. The DNA of the CDR3 is TGTGCCAGCAGCCCCGTTCGGTCTAAACCCGGGGAGCTGTTTTTT.

The rearrangement joins TRBV6-1 to TRBJ2-6, with a tentative D call TRBD2 (5 bases). V dropped 6 bases and J dropped 0 bases, with 21 bases sitting between them. The germline CDR1 and CDR2 sequences are MNHNS and SASEGT. The CDR3 contains 19 residues. The CDR3 coding sequence is TGTGCCAGCAGCCGCGCAAACAGCTATACTAGCTCTGGGGCCAACGTCCTGACTTTC. Its translation: CASSRANSYTSSGANVLTF.

This clonotype has at least ten counts. This rearrangement joins TRBV7-2 to TRBJ2-3; D possibly corresponds to TRBD2 (5 bases). V was trimmed by 5 bases and J by 5 bases, leaving 14 bases between them. The CDR3 runs 14 residues. The germline V gene has CDR1 SGHTA and CDR2 FQGNSA. The CDR3 region has the DNA TGTGCCAGCAGCCTACCCTTGGCGGGAGATACGCAGTATTTT. As protein: CASSLPLAGDTQYF.

This chain connects TRBV6-1 to TRBJ1-1; D possibly corresponds to TRBD1 (5 bases). The V end was cut by 7 bases, the J end by 1 base, with 10 bases between. The CDR3 extends over 13 amino acids. From germline, CDR1 is MNHNS and CDR2 SASEGT. CDR3 residues: CASNLGANTEAFF. In nucleotides, the CDR3 is TGTGCCAGCAACCTTGGGGCGAACACTGAAGCTTTCTTT.

This clonotype was picked up a small number of times. The chain is built from TRBV12-3 or TRBV12-4 and TRBJ2-1; D perhaps matches TRBD1 (6 bases). The CDR3 loop spans 17 amino acids. With 7 bases removed from V and 2 bases from J, the gap between germline ends came to 21 bases. The CDR3 nucleotides are TGTGCCAGCACCGTCAGGGGCTTGCCGAACCCCTACAATGAGCAGTTCTTC. Amino acids: CASTVRGLPNPYNEQFF.

In its sample, this clonotype was seen many times. The chain joins TRBV27 to TRBJ2-2; 12 nucleotides match TRBD2. With 3 bases clipped from V and 4 bases from J, the junction kept 6 bases outside the gene matches. There are 17 residues in the CDR3. Germline CDR1 reads MNHEY; CDR2 reads SMNVEV (reference sequence). The chain's CDR3 is CASSFLAGGGITGELFF. CDR3 DNA: TGTGCCAGCAGTTTCCTAGCGGGGGGGGGGATCACCGGGGAGCTGTTTTTT.

Ten or more counts support this clonotype. The rearrangement links TRBV27 to TRBJ1-5; TRBD1 matches 7 bases. The junction had 4 bases not matched to a gene; V was cut back by 6 bases and J by 5 bases. CDR1 is MNHEY, CDR2 SMNVEV, per germline (reference sequence). This CDR3 has 13 amino acids. CDR3 sequence (DNA): TGTGCCAGCAGCAGACAGGGAGATCAGCCCCAGCATTTT. Amino acids: CASSRQGDQPQHF.

This clonotype was seen only a few times. The chain couples TRBV20-1 to TRBJ2-7, with D possibly matching TRBD1 (5 bases). CDR1 is DFQATT and CDR2 is SNEGSKA in the germline V gene (reference sequence). V lost 2 bases and J lost 1, with 15 bases in between. The CDR3 covers 15 residues. The CDR3 here is CSARPDSPKSYEQYF. In nucleotides, the CDR3 is TGCAGTGCTAGACCCGACAGCCCGAAGTCCTACGAGCAGTACTTC.

This chain connects TRBV25-1 to TRBJ2-2, with D perhaps TRBD1 (7 bases). Per germline, CDR1 MGHDK and CDR2 SYGVNS. Trimming shortened V by 6 bases and J by 8 bases, and 16 bases separated the two germline ends. This CDR3 contains 14 residues. The CDR3 DNA reads TGTGCCAGCAGGGGGGGACAGACCAAGGGGGAGCTGTTTTTT. It codes for CASRGGQTKGELFF. Together with reference TRBV25-1 and TRBJ2-2, the CDR3 gives the full variable domain: EADIYQTPRYLVIGTGKKITLECSQTMGHDKMYWYQQDPGMELHLIHYSYGVNSTEKGDLSSESTVSRIRTEHFPLTLESARPSHTSQYLCASRGGQTKGELFFGEGSRLTVL.

This chain links TRBV3-1 with TRBJ2-7, with D unclear. V shed 4 bases and J shed 3 bases, with 16 bases lying between them. CDR1 and CDR2 from the germline V gene are LGHDT and YNNKEL (reference sequence). This CDR3 spans 15 amino acids. Written as DNA, the CDR3 is TGTGCCAGCAGCCCGTTCATGGCCGGATTCTACGAGCAGTACTTC. Its translation is CASSPFMAGFYEQYF.

The J gene is TRBJ2-7, the V gene TRBV20-1; TRBD1 matches 9 bases. CDR3 length: 15 residues. With V trimmed by 5 bases and J by 2 bases, 10 bases remained unmatched. Germline CDR1 is DFQATT and CDR2 is SNEGSKA (reference sequence). CDR3 nucleotide sequence: TGCAGTGCTCACCGGGACAGGGATAGCGCCTACGAGCAGTACTTC. Translation gives CSAHRDRDSAYEQYF.

The chain couples TRBV5-1 to TRBJ2-1; 8 bases map to TRBD1. The CDR3 sequence is 15 residues long. Trimming at V came to 0 bases and at J to 9 bases, leaving 8 bases not matched to a gene. The germline gives CDR1 SGHRS, CDR2 YFSETQ. CDR3 sequence (DNA): TGCGCCAGCAGCTTGGAAGGGACAGGACTCGGTGAGCAGTTCTTC. Protein: CASSLEGTGLGEQFF.

The table lists this clonotype with a few counts. J is TRBJ2-5 and V is TRBV7-6; 9 bases line up with TRBD2. The germline V gene has CDR1 SGHVS and CDR2 FNYEAQ. CDR3 size: 16 residues. Trimming cost V 4 bases and J 0 bases; bases outside gene matches: 6. The CDR3 DNA is TGTGCCAGCAGCTCGGTAGCGGGGGCCTACCAAGAGACCCAGTACTTC. Its translation is CASSSVAGAYQETQYF.

This clonotype showed up many times. The chain couples TRBV20-1 to TRBJ1-2; possible D gene TRBD1, 5 bases. This CDR3 has 14 amino acids. Germline lookup yields CDR1 DFQATT and CDR2 SNEGSKA (reference sequence). V lost 3 bases, J lost 1 base, and 12 bases lay in between. CDR3 bases: TGCAGTGCTAGCCAGGGTTTAGGTAACTATGGCTACACCTTC. Translating it yields CSASQGLGNYGYTF.